These 29 T cell receptor beta chains were all obtained from the same sample, sequenced in a study of cytomegalovirus exposure and HLA in healthy donors. Method: immunoSEQ multiplex PCR; TCRdb's copy keeps in-frame clones and lacks some. Found here are 150,000 to 200,000 clones, 84% of them singletons; the top ten hold about 7%. The sequenced material came from PBMCs. These receptor sequences come from a man in his late teens or twenties in good health and CMV-seropositive.

The chain is built from TRBV7-2 and TRBJ2-7; 8 bases are a match to TRBD2. V shed 6 bases and J 3 bases; nucleotides not matched to a gene: 7. From germline, CDR1 is SGHTA and CDR2 FQGNSA. There are 14 residues in the CDR3. The CDR3 is CASRPPTSVYEQYF. In nucleotides, the CDR3 is TGTGCCAGCAGACCCCCGACTAGCGTCTACGAGCAGTACTTC.

The gene calls are TRBV11-2 and TRBJ2-7; D gene unclear. The V gene's germline CDR1 is SGHAT and CDR2 FQNNGV. This CDR3 is built from 13 residues. Trimming took 1 base from V and 2 from J, leaving 6 bases between them. The DNA for the CDR3 is TGTGCCAGCAGCTTAGCTAGTGCCTACGAGCAGTACTTC. As protein: CASSLASAYEQYF.

This chain links TRBV15 with TRBJ2-3; no clear D gene. The ends were cut back, 8 bases at V and 5 bases at J, with 14 bases in the middle. Germline V CDR1 and CDR2: LNHNV, YYDKDF (reference sequence). The CDR3 covers 13 residues. The CDR3 sequence: CATRFFGGDTQYF. The CDR3 coding sequence is TGTGCCACCCGATTTTTTGGCGGAGATACGCAGTATTTT.

The V call is TRBV19, the J call TRBJ2-1, with D possibly matching TRBD2 (6 bases). CDR1 and CDR2 from the germline V gene are LNHDA and SQIVND (reference sequence). V lost 5 bases to trimming and J lost 7 bases, with 21 bases between them. This CDR3 spans 16 amino acids. The CDR3 is CASSFRLVGWGNEQFF. The CDR3 DNA sequence: TGTGCCAGTAGTTTTAGACTAGTGGGGTGGGGAAATGAGCAGTTCTTC.

This clone turned up a few times. The chain uses TRBV28 and TRBJ2-7, with a possible D match to TRBD2 (5 bases). This CDR3 contains 15 residues. The germline V gene encodes CDR1 MDHEN and CDR2 SYDVKM. V gave up 5 bases and J gave up 4 bases, with 18 bases separating them. CDR3 nucleotide sequence: TGTGCCAGCAGTACGGCGGAGACGGGAACGTACGAGCAGTACTTC. Its protein product is CASSTAETGTYEQYF.

The chain is built from TRBV11-2 and TRBJ2-5; the match to TRBD2 covers 7 bases. The V segment lost 5 bases and the J segment 4 bases; nucleotides outside the gene matches: 13. This CDR3 spans 16 amino acids. Germline lookup yields CDR1 SGHAT and CDR2 FQNNGV. In DNA form, the CDR3 reads TGTGCCAGCAGCCATCTTCACGGCTCGGGAGGAGAGACCCAGTACTTC. Translating it yields CASSHLHGSGGETQYF.

V gene TRBV7-2 combines with J gene TRBJ2-5; D possibly corresponds to TRBD1 (6 bases). CDR1 and CDR2 (germline): SGHTA, FQGNSA. The CDR3 sequence is 14 residues long. Trimming took 1 base from V and 7 from J, leaving 13 bases between them. The CDR3 reads CASSLVRTAGTQYF. CDR3 in DNA: TGTGCCAGCAGCTTAGTGCGGACAGCTGGGACCCAGTACTTC.

The genes are TRBV5-1 and TRBJ1-1, with unresolved D. This CDR3 is 11 amino acids long. V was shortened by 0 bases and J by 11 bases, with 8 bases between the two germline ends. The germline V gene has CDR1 SGHRS and CDR2 YFSETQ. The CDR3 reads CASSLGLRAFF. CDR3 bases: TGCGCCAGCAGCTTGGGGTTACGGGCTTTCTTT.

The chain uses TRBV7-2 and TRBJ2-5, with 8 bases matching TRBD2. With V trimmed by 0 bases and J by 5 bases, 5 bases remained unmatched. The CDR3 is made up of 15 amino acids. Germline CDR1 reads SGHTA; CDR2 reads FQGNSA. Written as DNA, the CDR3 is TGTGCCAGCAGCTTAGCTAGCGGGATATCGGAGACCCAGTACTTC. Translation gives CASSLASGISETQYF.

DNA of the CDR3: TGCGCCAGCAGTAAGACACTAGAGGCCGGCACAGATACGCAGTATTTT. This gives the protein CASSKTLEAGTDTQYF. The chain couples TRBV5-1 to TRBJ2-3; D possibly corresponds to TRBD2 (5 bases). Germline V CDR1 and CDR2: SGHRS, YFSETQ. The CDR3 contains 16 residues. The V gene lost 5 bases and the J gene lost 1 base, with 17 bases spanning the gap.

This chain joins TRBV7-2 and TRBJ1-1; TRBD1 aligns across 7 bases. CDR1 SGHTA and CDR2 FQGNSA come from the germline V gene. Unmatched junction bases numbered 8, after V lost 4 bases and J lost 3 bases. This CDR3 contains 15 residues. CDR3 in DNA: TGTGCCAGCAGCTATTCTCCGGGGACAGACACTGAAGCTTTCTTT. Protein product: CASSYSPGTDTEAFF.

The rearrangement links TRBV28 to TRBJ1-2; D perhaps matches TRBD1 (6 bases). V was trimmed by 5 bases and J by 6 bases, leaving 19 bases between them. The CDR3 extends over 15 amino acids. Germline V CDR1 and CDR2: MDHEN, SYDVKM. The CDR3 loop reads CASSITSGGANGYTF. The DNA for the CDR3 is TGTGCCAGCAGTATCACGTCGGGGGGGGCGAATGGCTACACCTTC.

The chain combines TRBV5-1 with TRBJ2-3, with 10 bases that match TRBD2. The CDR3 spans 15 residues. V lost 5 bases to trimming and J lost 3 bases; unmatched junction nucleotides: 6. Per the germline V gene, CDR1 is SGHRS and CDR2 is YFSETQ. CDR3 nucleotides: TGCGCCAGCAGGCTAGCGGGAGTCGGGACAGATACGCAGTATTTT. It specifies CASRLAGVGTDTQYF.

This chain uses TRBV19 with TRBJ1-5; possibly TRBD1 for D (6 bases). The V end lost 5 bases, the J end lost 6 bases, and 14 bases lay between the germline ends. The CDR3 loop spans 14 amino acids. Germline V CDR1 and CDR2: LNHDA, SQIVND (reference sequence). The CDR3 loop is CASSLQGLAQPQHF. CDR3 DNA: TGTGCCAGTAGTTTACAGGGTTTGGCTCAGCCCCAGCATTTT.

This clone was seen only a few times. The gene calls are TRBV9 and TRBJ2-5; D gene ambiguous. This CDR3 contains 12 residues. Germline V gene lookup returns CDR1 SGDLS and CDR2 YYNGEE. Trimming took off 3 bases at V and 2 bases at J, with 5 bases between the two ends. CDR3 region: CASSGSQETQYF. CDR3 coding DNA: TGTGCCAGCAGCGGCAGTCAAGAGACCCAGTACTTC. The full variable domain, its missing parts supplied by reference TRBV9 and TRBJ2-5, is DSGVTQTPKHLITATGQRVTLRCSPRSGDLSVYWYQQSLDQGLQFLIQYYNGEERAKGNILERFSAQQFPDLHSELNLSSLELGDSALYFCASSGSQETQYFGPGTRLLVL.

DNA of the CDR3: TGTTCTGCGGACAGCCCCATGAACACTGAAGCTTTCTTT. Residues: CSADSPMNTEAFF. V is TRBV6-6 and J is TRBJ1-1, with D maybe TRBD1 (6 bases). The length of the CDR3 is 13 residues. Germline V gene sequence: CDR1 MNHNY, CDR2 SVGAGI (reference sequence).

The gene calls are TRBV6-1 and TRBJ2-7; possible D gene TRBD1, 6 bases. CDR3 length equals 11 residues. Trimming left V 8 bases short and J 5 bases short, with 10 bases between. Germline CDR1 MNHNS, CDR2 SASEGT. In DNA form, the CDR3 reads TGTGCCAGCTCCACAGGGAACGAGCAGTACTTC. Translated, it gives CASSTGNEQYF.

The V and J genes are TRBV5-1 and TRBJ2-1; 9 nucleotides agree with TRBD2. V shed 0 bases and J 5 bases; nucleotides not matched to a gene: 3. Germline V gene sequence: CDR1 SGHRS, CDR2 YFSETQ. The CDR3 runs 15 residues. CDR3: CASSLVAGGNNEQFF. In DNA, the CDR3 is TGCGCCAGCAGCTTGGTCGCGGGAGGGAACAATGAGCAGTTCTTC.

This rearrangement joins TRBV7-8 to TRBJ1-4; a weak D match, TRBD1 (5 bases). The V end was cut by 5 bases, the J end by 10 bases, with 14 bases between. The CDR3 is 13 amino acids. Germline CDR1 SGHVS, CDR2 FQNEAQ. In nucleotides, the CDR3 is TGTGCCAGCAGCCACCCTCTCGGGGGAAAACTGTTTTTT. It codes for CASSHPLGGKLFF.

The genes are TRBV4-3 and TRBJ2-1; TRBD2 agrees at 7 bases. Germline assignment: CDR1 LGHNA and CDR2 YSLEER. V trimming: 0 bases; J trimming: 3 bases; junction bases outside the gene matches: 5. There are 16 residues in the CDR3. In nucleotides, the CDR3 is TGCGCCAGCAGCCAAGAATGGAGCGGGGTCTACAATGAGCAGTTCTTC. Its translation: CASSQEWSGVYNEQFF.

The chain recombines TRBV11-3 with TRBJ2-5; no definite D call. The CDR3 spans 16 residues. Trimming shortened V by 0 bases and J by 2 bases, and 13 bases separated the two germline ends. CDR1 is SGHNT and CDR2 is YENEEA in the germline V gene. Here the CDR3 DNA reads TGTGCCAGCAGCTTAGATCGGTGGGCAGGACAAGAGACCCAGTACTTC. Protein product: CASSLDRWAGQETQYF.

The chain carries TRBV2 and TRBJ1-4, with D possibly being TRBD1 (6 bases). Looked up from germline, CDR1 is SNHLY and CDR2 is FYNNEI. V lost 1 base and J lost 5, with 11 bases in between. This CDR3 is built from 15 residues. Here the CDR3 reads CASSEGGTLNEKLFF. DNA for the CDR3: TGTGCCAGCAGTGAAGGGGGGACACTCAATGAAAAACTGTTTTTT.

This rearrangement joins TRBV27 to TRBJ1-1; D is uncertain. V shed 5 bases and J shed 0 bases, with 7 bases lying between them. The CDR3 is 13 residues long. Germline V gives CDR1 MNHEY, CDR2 SMNVEV (reference sequence). For the CDR3, the DNA is TGTGCCAGCAGTCCGGTAATGAACACTGAAGCTTTCTTT. Its translation is CASSPVMNTEAFF.

The rearrangement links TRBV30 to TRBJ2-7, with 14 bases that match TRBD2. Germline V CDR1 and CDR2: GTSNPN, SVGIG (reference sequence). The CDR3 has 17 amino acids. The J segment lost 6 bases and the V segment lost 3 bases, leaving 13 bases of the junction unmatched. In DNA form, the CDR3 reads TGTGCCTGGAGAGAGATTCCGGGGACTAGCGGGAGACTCGAGCAGTACTTC. It is translated as CAWREIPGTSGRLEQYF. The variable domain in full, with the rest retrieved from reference TRBV30 and TRBJ2-7, is SQTIHQWPATLVQPVGSPLSLECTVEGTSNPNLYWYRQAAGRGLQLLFYSVGIGQISSEVPQNLSASRPQDRQFILSSKKLLLSDSGFYLCAWREIPGTSGRLEQYFGPGTRLTVT.

The gene calls are TRBV6-1 and TRBJ1-2; D remains unclear. The CDR3 totals 13 residues. In germline, CDR1 is MNHNS, CDR2 SASEGT. V dropped 6 bases and J dropped 4 bases, with 12 bases sitting between them. CDR3 sequence (DNA): TGTGCCAGCAGGACGACTGATCTCTATGGCTACACCTTC. This codes for CASRTTDLYGYTF.

V is TRBV4-1 and J is TRBJ1-5; D may be TRBD1 (5 bases). Germline CDR1 reads MGHRA; CDR2 reads YSYEKL. The CDR3 sequence is 16 residues long. V was pared by 2 bases and J by 0 bases, with 11 bases between. This CDR3 is CASSQFGQGSNQPQHF. The CDR3 DNA reads TGCGCCAGCAGCCAATTCGGGCAGGGTAGCAATCAGCCCCAGCATTTT.

The chain joins TRBV7-2 to TRBJ1-1; D might be TRBD1 (5 bases). There are 14 residues in the CDR3. CDR1 is SGHTA, CDR2 FQGNSA, per germline. V was cut by 6 bases and J by 5 bases, with 16 bases left in between. The CDR3 DNA follows: TGTGCCAGCAGTGAGAAGGGGAGGGGAACTGAAGCTTTCTTT. Translating it yields CASSEKGRGTEAFF.

This clone is a singleton in its sample. The gene calls are TRBV7-2 and TRBJ2-2; 7 bases map to TRBD2. The V segment lost 5 bases and the J segment 9 bases; nucleotides outside the gene matches: 9. The CDR3 runs to 14 residues. Germline CDR1 SGHTA, CDR2 FQGNSA. The CDR3 nucleotides are TGTGCCAGCAGCCCTCGGGGGGATGGGAGGGAGCTGTTTTTT. It specifies CASSPRGDGRELFF.

This chain uses TRBV5-1 with TRBJ2-7; D not certain. V lost 0 bases and J 5 bases, leaving 15 bases between the germline ends. CDR3 size: 15 residues. Germline V gives CDR1 SGHRS, CDR2 YFSETQ. Written as DNA, the CDR3 is TGCGCCAGCAGCTTGGCCGAGGCCCCTAGACACGAGCAGTACTTC. Its protein is CASSLAEAPRHEQYF.